This record covers a single T cell receptor (beta chain). It has no known antigen specificity. No base-level quality is on record; no much larger clone is a single base apart. The germline V gene provides CDR1 SNHLY and CDR2 FYNNEI. The CDR3 measures 15 amino acids from cysteine to phenylalanine. Only the CDR3 part of the read is kept: 45 bases, read in frame from the first base. Ends trimmed: V by 6 bases, J by 4 bases; bases unmatched to a gene: 9. Participants in the prospective study were aged roughly 18 to 89 years, lived in about two dozen United States geographic areas, and enrolled through a virtual design. To assign participants to cohorts, the prospective study relied on clinical history that participants themselves reported in a screening survey and a study questionnaire. Recovered participants in ImmuneRACE Cohort 3 were defined as having two consecutive negative NP/OP PCR tests, clearance from a healthcare professional, or resolution of symptoms. Mobile phlebotomists in the prospective study collected whole blood, serum and a nasopharyngeal or oropharyngeal swab from every participant. Participants in the prospective study had the option to provide additional blood draws and questionnaires over a 2-month period. Before DNA extraction, prospective study blood samples were shipped either frozen or at room temperature.

This sample stems from a study of blood T cell repertoires in COVID-19 (dated by TCRdb to 2018 to 2020). Looking at the study overall: Collaborator samples came from the United States, Italy and Spain and covered acute and convalescent phases of COVID-19. Where HLA class I and class II types were available, the types were taken from metadata supplied by the sample provider, not from assay-based typing. Deeply sampled blood TCRbeta repertoires from subjects exposed to, actively infected with, or recovered from COVID-19 were included in the dataset. The material from the prospective study consisted of cDNA or gDNA derived from T cells, B-cell-depleted T cells, or PBMCs. The repertoires were released in a freely available public database meant as a resource for research on the immune response to SARS-CoV-2. Sample metadata almost always included a de-identified subject ID, COVID-19 status, age in years and sex. Samples were obtained from the ongoing ImmuneRACE study (first 160 participants) and from 1,254 subjects provided by 6 global collaborators.

The investigation overall reported the following: The quantity of clinical and demographic metadata differed by source and by participant and was supplied without curation.

TCRbeta CDR3 regions were amplified from genomic DNA by means of the immunoSEQ Assay, a bias-controlled multiplex PCR. From the authors' description of their analysis: The number of nucleated cells in each sample was estimated from the amplification of reference gene primers within the assay. Sequence reads were collapsed and filtered to measure the absolute abundance of every unique TCRbeta CDR3 rearrangement. For each sample, productive Simpson clonality was calculated by taking the square root of Simpson's diversity index across productive rearrangements. TCRdb limited this immuneACCESS table to in-frame rearrangements with V and J called. A share of clones is missing; checked studies link under half to unresolved V genes, and the rest is unexplained. D and trimming come from the DNA, and the V and J calls and clone size come from that table. Recorded for this sample are around 380,000 clones; about 89% of them occurred a single time. Jointly, the top ten make up 1% to 1.5% of the sample.

This receptor was obtained from a man aged 25-45 years who had recovered from COVID-19. The specimen sequenced was PBMCs or T cells enriched from blood (not recorded which). The chain couples TRBV2 to TRBJ1-5, with TRBD1 identical over 7 junction bases. The sequence in DNA is TGTGCCAGCAGGGGTAAGGGACAGATAAATCAGCCCCAGCATTTT. It encodes CASRGKGQINQPQHF.